The 25 T cell receptor beta chains in this list originate from one sample, sequenced in a study of shared clonotypes between healthy human individuals. Naive CD8 isolation took CD45RO-negative cells positively selected for CCR7 and excluded terminally differentiated effector memory CD45RA+ cells. TCRdb keeps only in-frame clones here, not all; method: immunoSEQ multiplex PCR. The profile shows approximately 2,000,000 clones, over 85% of them singletons. Sequencing was carried out using naive CD8+ T cells from PBMCs. The receptors were gathered from a man aged 18 to 30 in good health. Some clones in this sample may be carry-over from other donors' samples.

The V gene is TRBV5-6, the J gene TRBJ2-3; D not certain. This CDR3 comprises 12 residues. Trimming removed 3 bases from V and 4 bases from J, with 6 bases in between. CDR1 is SGHDT and CDR2 is YYEEEE in the germline V gene. The DNA for the CDR3 is TGTGCCAGCAGCTATTACGCAGATACGCAGTATTTT. This codes for CASSYYADTQYF.

V and J are TRBV30 and TRBJ2-7; no reliable D call. Germline values: CDR1 GTSNPN, CDR2 SVGIG (reference sequence). The ends were cut back, 0 bases at V and 1 base at J, with 7 bases in the middle. This CDR3 comprises 13 residues. Here the CDR3 reads CAWSVGQSYEQYF. CDR3 in DNA: TGTGCCTGGAGTGTAGGTCAATCCTACGAGCAGTACTTC.

This sequence joins TRBV7-9 and TRBJ1-5; 8 bases match TRBD1. Losses at the gene ends were 4 bases for V and 7 bases for J; bases not matched to a gene: 6. The CDR3 loop spans 14 amino acids. CDR1 SEHNR and CDR2 FQNEAQ come from the germline V gene (reference sequence). In nucleotides, the CDR3 is TGTGCCAGCAGCTCCGGACAGGGTCGGCAGCCCCAGCATTTT. Protein product: CASSSGQGRQPQHF.

The chain links TRBV27 to TRBJ1-6, with TRBD1 as a possible D gene (6 bases). The CDR3 is 16 residues long. The germline V gene has CDR1 MNHEY and CDR2 SMNVEV (reference sequence). V dropped 6 bases and J dropped 6 bases, with 18 bases sitting between them. CDR3 nucleotide sequence: TGTGCCAGCAGGTTGTCAGGGGCTAACCCTAATTCACCCCTCCACTTT. Translated, it gives CASRLSGANPNSPLHF.

The V gene is TRBV4-1, the J gene TRBJ2-7; D remains unclear. Trimming cost V 1 base and J 6 bases, with 13 bases left between them. CDR1 MGHRA and CDR2 YSYEKL come from the germline V gene. The CDR3 length is 14 residues. For the CDR3, the DNA is TGCGCCAGCAGCCAAGTTGGCCGGGCTTCCGAGCAGTACTTC. Amino acids: CASSQVGRASEQYF.

V is TRBV15 and J is TRBJ2-7; 11 bases are a match to TRBD1. CDR1 and CDR2 from the germline V gene are LNHNV and YYDKDF (reference sequence). CDR3 length: 16 residues. V was pared by 3 bases and J by 4 bases, with 8 bases of the junction left unmatched. The CDR3 loop is CATSSPGTGGKYEQYF. Written as DNA, the CDR3 is TGTGCCACCAGCAGTCCCGGGACAGGGGGGAAATACGAGCAGTACTTC. Full variable domain (outside the CDR3, taken from reference TRBV15 and TRBJ2-7): DAMVIQNPRYQVTQFGKPVTLSCSQTLNHNVMYWYQQKSSQAPKLLFHYYDKDFNNEADTPDNFQSRRPNTSFCFLDIRSPGLGDTAMYLCATSSPGTGGKYEQYFGPGTRLTVT.

The V and J genes are TRBV12-2 and TRBJ1-1. TRBV12-2 is a listed pseudogene. The CDR3 sequence is 18 residues long. As DNA, the CDR3 is TGTGCAAGTCGCTTAGAACCAGAGGCCCGTATTGGGGACACTGAAGCTTTCTTT. It yields the protein CASRLEPEARIGDTEAFF.

The chain has TRBV25-1 and TRBJ1-2, with TRBD1 as a possible D gene (5 bases). Trimming shortened V by 3 bases and J by 6 bases, and 14 bases separated the two germline ends. Germline V lookup: CDR1 MGHDK, CDR2 SYGVNS. The CDR3 length is 14 residues. This chain's CDR3 is CASSDNWGEDGYTF. The CDR3 nucleotides read TGTGCCAGCAGTGATAATTGGGGGGAGGATGGCTACACCTTC.

This clone was seen only once. CDR3 sequence reads: CASLAGSYTGELFF. The CDR3 region has the DNA TGTGCCAGCCTCGCAGGGTCTTACACCGGGGAGCTGTTTTTT. The chain joins TRBV11-2 to TRBJ2-2, with D possibly TRBD1 on 5 matching bases. Trimming left V 8 bases short and J 3 bases short, with 13 bases between. There are 14 residues in the CDR3. The germline CDR1 and CDR2 sequences are SGHAT and FQNNGV.

The genes are TRBV21-1 and TRBJ1-2. TRBV21-1 is given as a pseudogene. The CDR3 has 17 residues. CDR3 sequence (DNA): TGTGCCAGCAGCAAAGTGGCCCCTAAGGCAGCTTGGCCTGGCTACACCTTC. This encodes CASSKVAPKAAWPGYTF.

The J gene is TRBJ1-2, the V gene TRBV21-1; TRBD1, as called in the table, went unchecked against the DNA. TRBV21-1 is reported as a pseudogene. The CDR3 has 14 amino acids. The CDR3 sequence is CASGGTGPPWRYTF. In nucleotides, the CDR3 is TGTGCCAGCGGGGGTACAGGGCCCCCTTGGCGCTACACCTTC.

The chain links TRBV6-5 to TRBJ1-1; D perhaps matches TRBD1 (5 bases). Looked up from germline, CDR1 is MNHEY and CDR2 is SVGAGI. Trimming stripped 0 bases from V and 3 bases from J, with 8 bases between. The CDR3 covers 14 residues. For the CDR3, the DNA is TGTGCCAGCAGTTACTCGACAGAAGACACTGAAGCTTTCTTT. This sequence encodes CASSYSTEDTEAFF.

DNA of the CDR3: TGTGCCAGCAGTTTGGCAGGGAAGTACGAGCAGTACTTC. Its translation: CASSLAGKYEQYF. The V gene is TRBV28, the J gene TRBJ2-7, with D perhaps TRBD1 (5 bases). In germline, CDR1 is MDHEN, CDR2 SYDVKM. This CDR3 has 13 residues. V lost 3 bases, J lost 4 bases, and 10 bases lay in between.

This sequence joins TRBV2 and TRBJ1-2; TRBD1 matches at 7 bases. The germline V gene encodes CDR1 SNHLY and CDR2 FYNNEI. Trimming took 6 bases from V and 2 from J; bases not matched to a gene: 9. The CDR3 extends over 15 amino acids. This CDR3 reads CASREGQQRNYGYTF. DNA of the CDR3: TGTGCCAGCAGGGAGGGACAGCAGAGGAACTATGGCTACACCTTC.

In its sample, this clone was seen once. J is TRBJ1-5 and V is TRBV6-6; D is unclear. The CDR3 is 16 residues long. CDR1 and CDR2 from the germline V gene are MNHNY and SVGAGI (reference sequence). Trimming removed 3 bases at V and 2 bases at J, with 14 bases between. This chain's CDR3 is CASSYLVTGGNQPQHF. The CDR3 DNA sequence: TGTGCCAGCAGTTATCTGGTTACTGGTGGCAATCAGCCCCAGCATTTT.

In its sample, this clone was seen once. The V gene is TRBV30, the J gene TRBJ1-4, with D perhaps TRBD1 (5 bases). CDR1 is GTSNPN, CDR2 SVGIG, per germline (reference sequence). The CDR3 consists of 16 residues. V lost 0 bases and J lost 4, with 15 bases in between. The CDR3 loop is CAWSVLWGPLNEKLFF. The CDR3 nucleotides are TGTGCCTGGAGTGTACTGTGGGGACCGCTTAATGAAAAACTGTTTTTT.

The V call is TRBV13, the J call TRBJ2-1; 9 positions agree with TRBD1. The CDR3 loop spans 16 amino acids. The germline V gene encodes CDR1 PRHDT and CDR2 FYEKMQ (reference sequence). The trim removed 1 base at V and 8 bases at J, leaving 9 bases unmatched. The CDR3 sequence is CASSLVGGTGRDEQFF. CDR3 DNA sequence: TGTGCCAGCAGCTTAGTAGGGGGGACAGGGAGGGATGAGCAGTTCTTC.

V usage is TRBV19 and J usage is TRBJ1-1; D is undetermined. Germline CDR1 LNHDA, CDR2 SQIVND (reference sequence). This CDR3 region has 12 residues. The ends were cut back, 5 bases at V and 1 base at J, with 5 bases in the middle. The CDR3 coding sequence is TGTGCCAGTAGTGCGGCGAACACTGAAGCTTTCTTT. Its translation is CASSAANTEAFF.

The CDR3 loop reads CASSQIPGQGDGYTF. Written as DNA, the CDR3 is TGCGCCAGCAGCCAAATCCCGGGACAGGGCGATGGCTACACCTTC. The chain uses TRBV4-1 and TRBJ1-2; 9 positions match TRBD1. This CDR3 region has 15 residues. Germline lookup yields CDR1 MGHRA and CDR2 YSYEKL. After removal of 2 bases from V and 6 bases from J, the junction contained 7 bases not matched to a gene.

The V gene is TRBV7-9, the J gene TRBJ2-5; D is unresolved. Trimming removed 5 bases from V and 3 bases from J, with 16 bases in between. Per the germline V gene, CDR1 is SEHNR and CDR2 is FQNEAQ (reference sequence). This CDR3 contains 15 residues. CDR3 protein: CASSARPGLEETQYF. The CDR3 coding sequence is TGTGCCAGCAGCGCCCGGCCCGGGTTGGAAGAGACCCAGTACTTC. Supplemented by reference TRBV7-9 and TRBJ2-5, the full variable domain reads DTGVSQNPRHKITKRGQNVTFRCDPISEHNRLYWYRQTLGQGPEFLTYFQNEAQLEKSRLLSDRFSAERPKGSFSTLEIQRTEQGDSAMYLCASSARPGLEETQYFGPGTRLLVL.

V and J are TRBV6-6 and TRBJ2-1, with D perhaps matching TRBD2 (5 bases). Germline CDR1 is MNHNY and CDR2 is SVGAGI (reference sequence). The CDR3 length is 12 residues. Trimming removed 4 bases at V and 10 bases at J, with 11 bases between. CDR3 loop: CASSSLAGEQFF. For the CDR3, the DNA is TGTGCCAGCAGTTCCCTAGCCGGGGAGCAGTTCTTC.

The V gene is TRBV9, the J gene TRBJ2-1; TRBD1 matches 10 bases. The CDR3 length is 16 residues. J gave up 6 bases and V 1 base, and 7 bases lay outside the gene matches. The germline V gene has CDR1 SGDLS and CDR2 YYNGEE. This CDR3 reads CASSVRRDRGLNEQFF. Written as DNA, the CDR3 is TGTGCCAGCAGCGTAAGAAGGGACAGGGGTCTCAATGAGCAGTTCTTC.

This chain connects TRBV27 to TRBJ1-1; no clear D. Germline CDR1 is MNHEY and CDR2 is SMNVEV (reference sequence). V dropped 6 bases and J dropped 5 bases, with 16 bases sitting between them. The CDR3 totals 14 residues. CDR3 sequence reads: CASSPGGLPTEAFF. CDR3 sequence (DNA): TGTGCCAGCAGCCCTGGAGGGCTGCCAACTGAAGCTTTCTTT.

The chain employs TRBV12-5 and TRBJ2-2; D gene uncertain. Trimming cost V 3 bases and J 0 bases, with 5 bases left between them. The CDR3 length is 14 residues. Per germline, CDR1 LGHNT and CDR2 FRNRAP. The CDR3 DNA reads TGTGCTAGTGGTTTAAGTGCGAACACCGGGGAGCTGTTTTTT. This translates into CASGLSANTGELFF.

This sequence joins TRBV7-9 and TRBJ1-1; unclear D gene. The germline V gene has CDR1 SEHNR and CDR2 FQNEAQ (reference sequence). The V end lost 3 bases, the J end lost 0 bases, and 20 bases lay between the germline ends. There are 18 residues in the CDR3. CDR3 residues: CASSFLIGDYNLNTEAFF. CDR3 nucleotide sequence: TGTGCCAGCAGCTTTCTGATCGGGGATTATAATTTGAACACTGAAGCTTTCTTT.